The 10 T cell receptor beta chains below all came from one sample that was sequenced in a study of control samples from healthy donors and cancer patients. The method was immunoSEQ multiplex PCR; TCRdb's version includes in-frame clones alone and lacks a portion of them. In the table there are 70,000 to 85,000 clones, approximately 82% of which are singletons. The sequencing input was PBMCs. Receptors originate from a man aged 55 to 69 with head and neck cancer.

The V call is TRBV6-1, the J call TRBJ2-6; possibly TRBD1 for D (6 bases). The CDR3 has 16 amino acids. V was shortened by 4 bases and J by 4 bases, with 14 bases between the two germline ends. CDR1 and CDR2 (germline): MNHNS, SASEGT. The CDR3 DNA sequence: TGTGCCAGCAGTGCCGGGACAACGGCGGGGGCCAACGTCCTGACTTTC. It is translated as CASSAGTTAGANVLTF.

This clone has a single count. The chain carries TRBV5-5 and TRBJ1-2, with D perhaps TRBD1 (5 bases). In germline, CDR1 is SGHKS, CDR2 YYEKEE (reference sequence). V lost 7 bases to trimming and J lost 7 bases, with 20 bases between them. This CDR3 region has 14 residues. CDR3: CASANRRGESGYTF. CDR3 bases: TGTGCCAGCGCCAACCGTCGGGGGGAGAGTGGCTACACCTTC.

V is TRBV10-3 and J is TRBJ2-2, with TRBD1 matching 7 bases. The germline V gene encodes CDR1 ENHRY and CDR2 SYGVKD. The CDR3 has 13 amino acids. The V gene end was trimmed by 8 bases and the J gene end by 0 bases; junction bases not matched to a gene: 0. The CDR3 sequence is CAIGTANTGELFF. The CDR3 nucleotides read TGTGCCATCGGGACAGCGAACACCGGGGAGCTGTTTTTT.

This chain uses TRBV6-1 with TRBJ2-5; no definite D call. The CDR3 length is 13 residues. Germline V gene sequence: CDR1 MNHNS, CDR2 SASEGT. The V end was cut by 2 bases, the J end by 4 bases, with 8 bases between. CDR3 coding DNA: TGTGCCAGCAGTGAACCGAACGGAGAGACCCAGTACTTC. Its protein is CASSEPNGETQYF.

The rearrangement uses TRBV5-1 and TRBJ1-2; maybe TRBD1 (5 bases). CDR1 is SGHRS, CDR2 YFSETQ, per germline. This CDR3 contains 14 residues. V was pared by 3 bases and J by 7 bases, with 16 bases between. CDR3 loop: CASSSGTGNLGYTF. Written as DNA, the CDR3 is TGCGCCAGCAGCTCGGGGACCGGCAATCTTGGCTACACCTTC.

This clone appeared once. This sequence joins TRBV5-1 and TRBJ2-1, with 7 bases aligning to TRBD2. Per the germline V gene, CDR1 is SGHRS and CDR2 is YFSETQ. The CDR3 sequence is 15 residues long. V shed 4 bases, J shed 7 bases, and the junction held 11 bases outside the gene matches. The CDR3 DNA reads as TGCGCCAGCAGCGTCGCGACTAGCTATCGGAATGAGCAGTTCTTC. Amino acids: CASSVATSYRNEQFF.

CDR3 DNA: TGCGCCAGCAGCCAATGGTATTCCCCGTCCTACAATGAGCAGTTCTTC. It codes for CASSQWYSPSYNEQFF. The J gene is TRBJ2-1, the V gene TRBV4-1; D is ambiguous. V lost 2 bases and J lost 1, with 12 bases in between. Germline lookup yields CDR1 MGHRA and CDR2 YSYEKL. This CDR3 contains 16 residues.

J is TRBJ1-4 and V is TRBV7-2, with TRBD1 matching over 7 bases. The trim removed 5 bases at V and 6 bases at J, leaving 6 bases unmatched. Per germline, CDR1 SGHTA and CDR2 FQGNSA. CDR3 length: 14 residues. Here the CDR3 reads CASSQTGWDEKLFF. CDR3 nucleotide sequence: TGTGCCAGCAGCCAGACAGGGTGGGATGAAAAACTGTTTTTT.

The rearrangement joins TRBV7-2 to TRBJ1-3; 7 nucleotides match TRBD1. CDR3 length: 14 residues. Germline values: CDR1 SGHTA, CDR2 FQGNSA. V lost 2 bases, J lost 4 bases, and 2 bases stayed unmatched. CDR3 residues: CASSLSGGGNTIYF. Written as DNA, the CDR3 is TGTGCCAGCAGCTTATCAGGGGGGGGAAACACCATATATTTT.

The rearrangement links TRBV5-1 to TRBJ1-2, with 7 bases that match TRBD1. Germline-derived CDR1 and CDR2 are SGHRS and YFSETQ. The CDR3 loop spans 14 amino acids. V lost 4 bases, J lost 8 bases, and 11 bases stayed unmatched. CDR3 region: CASSPGQALGGYTF. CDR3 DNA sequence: TGCGCCAGCAGCCCCGGACAGGCCCTAGGAGGCTACACCTTC.